The 17 T cell receptor beta chains listed next were all sequenced from one sample in a study of graft-versus-host responses after intestinal transplantation. These receptors are not linked to any known antigen. The data were produced by immunoSEQ multiplex PCR, yet TCRdb's version contains in-frame clones alone and is incomplete. The repertoire holds tens of thousands of clones, with 90% to 95% as singletons. The sample here was unstimulated CD8+ T cells sorted from spleen or lymph node cells, taken before transplant. These receptors were obtained from a human donor who was the organ donor for an intestinal transplant.

V gene TRBV9 combines with J gene TRBJ2-7; 8 bases agree with TRBD1. Germline trimming cut 7 bases from V and 0 bases from J; bases unmatched to any gene: 0. Per the germline V gene, CDR1 is SGDLS and CDR2 is YYNGEE. This CDR3 has 12 residues. CDR3 sequence reads: CASGQGSYEQYF. In DNA, the CDR3 is TGTGCCAGCGGACAGGGCTCCTACGAGCAGTACTTC.

The V gene is TRBV7-9, the J gene TRBJ2-5; D is undetermined. V was shortened by 4 bases and J by 2 bases, with 8 bases between the two germline ends. Germline V gene sequence: CDR1 SEHNR, CDR2 FQNEAQ (reference sequence). The CDR3 is 13 amino acids. The CDR3 loop is CASSSERQETQYF. CDR3 in DNA: TGTGCCAGCAGCTCTGAAAGACAAGAGACCCAGTACTTC.

A single count supports this clone. The chain combines TRBV6-1 with TRBJ2-7, with 10 bases lining up with TRBD2. This CDR3 has 14 amino acids. Trimming took 7 bases from V and 4 from J; bases not matched to a gene: 7. Germline CDR1 MNHNS, CDR2 SASEGT. For the CDR3, the DNA is TGTGCCAGCACCAAACTAGCGGGGTTTTACGAGCAGTACTTC. It specifies CASTKLAGFYEQYF.

The chain joins TRBV4-3 to TRBJ2-6; D not certain. The germline gives CDR1 LGHNA, CDR2 YSLEER. Trimming pared 1 base from V and 2 bases from J, leaving 9 bases between. The CDR3 extends over 16 amino acids. The CDR3 DNA is TGCGCCAGCAGCCAAGGTGGCGCGGCTGGGGCCAACGTCCTGACTTTC. This codes for CASSQGGAAGANVLTF.

The chain joins TRBV6-5 to TRBJ2-7; 9 bases are shared with TRBD1. The CDR3 covers 14 residues. V lost 2 bases to trimming and J lost 1 base; unmatched junction nucleotides: 0. Germline V lookup: CDR1 MNHEY, CDR2 SVGAGI. The CDR3 DNA sequence: TGTGCCAGCAGTTACGGACAGGGGTCCTACGAGCAGTACTTC. Its translation is CASSYGQGSYEQYF.

The gene calls are TRBV4-1 and TRBJ2-1; D gene ambiguous. Germline V lookup: CDR1 MGHRA, CDR2 YSYEKL. Trimming left V 0 bases short and J 7 bases short, with 7 bases between. The CDR3 length is 13 residues. CDR3 sequence: CASSQDWDNEQFF. CDR3 DNA: TGCGCCAGCAGCCAAGACTGGGATAATGAGCAGTTCTTC.

This clone appeared a single time. The chain uses TRBV9 and TRBJ2-3; TRBD2 matches at 8 bases. Looked up from germline, CDR1 is SGDLS and CDR2 is YYNGEE. CDR3 size: 15 residues. The J segment lost 1 base and the V segment lost 2 bases, leaving 3 bases of the junction unmatched. CDR3 protein: CASSVLAGGTDTQYF. CDR3 DNA sequence: TGTGCCAGCAGCGTTCTAGCGGGCGGCACAGATACGCAGTATTTT.

V gene TRBV30 combines with J gene TRBJ2-3; D ambiguous. V shed 5 bases and J shed 6 bases, with 9 bases lying between them. Per germline, CDR1 GTSNPN and CDR2 SVGIG (reference sequence). The CDR3 has 11 amino acids. The CDR3 protein is CAWLSIDTQYF. The CDR3 coding sequence is TGTGCCTGGTTGTCGATCGATACGCAGTATTTT.

The V and J genes are TRBV9 and TRBJ2-2; D not certain. The germline V gene has CDR1 SGDLS and CDR2 YYNGEE. The CDR3 consists of 13 residues. Trimming took off 3 bases at V and 1 base at J, with 4 bases between the two ends. The CDR3 loop reads CASSGQNTGELFF. CDR3 sequence (DNA): TGTGCCAGCAGCGGACAGAACACCGGGGAGCTGTTTTTT.

The chain carries TRBV2 and TRBJ1-2, with 11 bases identical to TRBD1. Germline V gives CDR1 SNHLY, CDR2 FYNNEI. The J segment lost 10 bases and the V segment lost 5 bases, leaving 6 bases of the junction unmatched. The CDR3 is made up of 13 amino acids. CDR3 region: CASSSPGQGDYTF. CDR3 DNA sequence: TGTGCCAGCAGTTCCCCGGGACAGGGGGACTACACCTTC. The full variable domain, completed using reference TRBV2 and TRBJ1-2, is EPEVTQTPSHQVTQMGQEVILRCVPISNHLYFYWYRQILGQKVEFLVSFYNNEISEKSEIFDDQFSVERPDGSNFTLKIRSTKLEDSAMYFCASSSPGQGDYTFGSGTRLTVV.

The V call is TRBV2, the J call TRBJ2-7; 8 nucleotides match TRBD2. Germline V gene lookup returns CDR1 SNHLY and CDR2 FYNNEI. The V gene end was trimmed by 4 bases and the J gene end by 7 bases; junction bases not matched to a gene: 6. This CDR3 has 13 amino acids. The CDR3 DNA is TGTGCCAGCAGTGCGACAGGCGGGGGGGAGCAGTACTTC. As protein: CASSATGGGEQYF.

J is TRBJ1-2 and V is TRBV5-8; D is perhaps TRBD1 (5 bases). CDR1 is SGHTS, CDR2 YDEGEE, per germline. This CDR3 has 14 amino acids. Trimming pared 4 bases from V and 2 bases from J, leaving 12 bases between. The CDR3 spells CASSLRDHNYGYTF. CDR3 DNA sequence: TGTGCCAGCAGCCTACGGGACCACAACTATGGCTACACCTTC. Full variable domain (rest looked up from reference TRBV5-8 and TRBJ1-2): EAGVTQSPTHLIKTRGQQATLRCSPISGHTSVYWYQQALGLGLQFLLWYDEGEERNRGNFPPRFSGRQFPNYSSELNVNALELEDSALYLCASSLRDHNYGYTFGSGTRLTVV.

This chain connects TRBV7-2 to TRBJ2-5; D gene uncertain. Trimming removed 1 base from V and 2 bases from J, with 11 bases in between. CDR3 length: 15 amino acids. Per germline, CDR1 SGHTA and CDR2 FQGNSA. CDR3 nucleotides: TGTGCCAGCAGCTTAGAACTATCGCTTCAAGAGACCCAGTACTTC. Translation: CASSLELSLQETQYF.

This chain uses TRBV7-3 with TRBJ2-1; a possible D gene is TRBD2 (6 bases). The CDR3 runs 12 residues. CDR1 is SGHTA and CDR2 is FQGTGA in the germline V gene. V dropped 5 bases and J dropped 12 bases, with 14 bases sitting between them. The DNA for the CDR3 is TGTGCCAGCAGCCCCAGACTAGTTTGGCAGTTCTTC. Protein sequence: CASSPRLVWQFF.

The CDR3: CASSDNGRLYGYTF. The CDR3 nucleotides read TGTGCCAGCAGTGATAACGGACGGCTCTATGGCTACACCTTC. The rearrangement uses TRBV6-1 and TRBJ1-2; D uncertain. CDR3 length: 14 residues. CDR1 is MNHNS and CDR2 is SASEGT in the germline V gene. Trimming removed 3 bases from V and 4 bases from J, with 12 bases in between.

The chain employs TRBV7-6 and TRBJ2-1; a weak D match, TRBD2 (5 bases). The CDR3 contains 14 residues. Trimming left V 0 bases short and J 8 bases short, with 11 bases between. Germline loops: CDR1 SGHVS, CDR2 FNYEAQ. DNA of the CDR3: TGTGCCAGCAGCTTAGCTCTGGGAGCGGATGAGCAGTTCTTC. It specifies CASSLALGADEQFF.

This rearrangement joins TRBV19 to TRBJ1-2; 7 bases align to TRBD1. V was clipped by 5 bases and J by 4 bases; unmatched bases: 4. Germline V CDR1 and CDR2: LNHDA, SQIVND (reference sequence). The CDR3 contains 13 residues. The CDR3 here is CASSPGQAYGYTF. For the CDR3, the DNA is TGTGCCAGTAGTCCAGGACAGGCCTATGGCTACACCTTC.